This T cell receptor (beta chain) was retrieved from a study of blood T cell repertoires in COVID-19. Study details: Both acute and convalescent COVID-19 samples were obtained from the United States, Italy and Spain.

Study processing details: Amplification of reference gene primers provided the estimated nucleated cell counts. Profiled with immunoSEQ multiplex PCR; TCRdb holds only in-frame clones, not every one. The V and J calls and clone size come from that table; D and trimming were worked out from the DNA. The sample includes about 300,000 clones, roughly 88% seen only once; the top ten take 5.5% to 7%. Trimming stripped 4 bases from V and 4 bases from J, with 18 bases between. The CDR3 has 16 residues. Germline V gene data show CDR1 as KGHDR and CDR2 as SFDVKD. The sequence derives from a woman in her 30s who had recovered from COVID-19. The chain employs TRBV24-1 and TRBJ2-5; D may be TRBD1 (6 bases). The sequenced sample consisted of peripheral blood. The CDR3 spells CATSENEARGAETQYF. The CDR3 coding sequence is TGTGCCACCAGTGAAAACGAGGCCAGGGGTGCAGAGACCCAGTACTTC.